This TCR beta chain was sequenced in a study of cytomegalovirus exposure and HLA in healthy donors (dated by TCRdb to 2015 to 2018). About the full investigation: An earlier analysis of roughly 500 of the donors reported approximately 300 Gb of sequence data and 117 million unique TCR beta sequences from 150 million to 200 million T cells. An early release covering over 500 HLA-typed donors comprised approximately 300 gigabases of sequencing data and some 79 million unique TCR sequences. Of the roughly 390 genotyped donors, 80% to 90% were placed in the genetic ancestry cluster associated with self-reported Caucasian donors. The aim of the study was to test whether cataloging public T cell receptors could identify signatures of past pathogen exposure. The T cell repertoires of 550 to 850 subjects were profiled by immunosequencing and related to cytomegalovirus serostatus. Along with the approximately 700-subject first cohort, a separate validation cohort of approximately 110 different subjects was used. High-throughput TCR immunosequencing, statistical association of individual TCRs with disease status, and machine learning were combined to predict cytomegalovirus infection status. A later analysis re-examined previously published TCR beta repertoires from 500 to 700 donors and added high-resolution HLA genotyping to investigate patterns of TCR occurrence. Rather than using new phenotypic data, the later analysis identified candidate immune exposures from TCR beta sequences and from how often those sequences occurred across donors. An earlier analysis of 587 of the donors used high-throughput TCR beta sequencing to judge whether each TCR beta V gene segment behaved as functional or pseudogenic. Alongside the repertoire data, information on donor age, sex, ethnicity and CMV serostatus was compiled. A later genetic analysis took genome-wide SNP genotypes for 398 of the 666 donors and used that subset as a discovery cohort. All discovery cohort repertoires had been generated using a single sequencing platform. Both class I and class II loci were covered by HLA typing, at four-digit resolution. Typing coverage differed by locus: A, B, C, DRB1 and DQB1 were typed in about 620-640 donors, DQA1 in roughly 500, DPA1 in some 610, and DPB1 in 450 to 490. Because of strong linkage in the cohort, roughly five DR-DQ haplotypes were treated as single units for association and clustering. Among about 410 genotyped donors of the cohort, an average of approximately 240,000 unique TCR beta nucleotide sequences was sequenced per donor, of which about 18% were non-productive.

What the work shows at the level of the full study, not this receptor alone: Across donors, most TCR sequences were observed very rarely, whereas some public TCRs were present in many individuals. The study gave a list of over 150 TCR beta chains associated with cytomegalovirus. Presence/absence analyses assumed roughly uniform sequencing depth across donors, an assumption that may not hold. At a false discovery rate of 0.05, a later analysis linked fewer than 20,000 TCR beta sequences to specific HLA alleles. The authors suggested that the approach could potentially be generalized to other disease states and immunological phenotypes. In this cohort, only TCR beta chains were sequenced, and detectable features were limited by the absence of alpha or paired-chain data. An association between a missense DCLRE1C variant and V-gene and J-gene trimming of TCR beta chains was found in a later genetic analysis and replicated in an independent cohort. Linkage disequilibrium might explain the correlated functional status among segregating V segments, but an unknown experimental factor could not be excluded. According to a later analysis, TCR association rates differed among HLA loci, with DRB1 alleles showing the most associated TCRs and HLA-C alleles showing the fewest. In an earlier analysis of approximately 590 of the donors, most TCR beta V segments appeared in productive rearrangements about 90% or about 30% of the time, broadly matching IMGT annotations. According to a later analysis, parvovirus B19, influenza, CMV and Epstein-Barr virus appeared linked to several top co-occurrence clusters. A few of the identified cytomegalovirus-associated TCR beta chains were confirmed in vitro to be specific for cytomegalovirus antigens. In a later analysis, most CMV-associated TCR beta chains were found to appear HLA-restricted, with HLA associations seemingly driven largely by CMV exposure. A further reported finding was that TCR beta sequences accurately predicted the HLA-A and HLA-B alleles for most subjects in the first cohort. Some IMGT-functional V segments, including TRBV6-2 and TRBV6-3, could not be distinguished by the 87-base-pair reads and were therefore excluded. Because HLA typing was unavailable for some donors at each locus, only the typed subset was used in association tests. The classifier was reported to diagnose cytomegalovirus status with high specificity and sensitivity in both the original and validation cohorts. For the cohort, immune exposure information was limited to CMV serostatus. Compared with the 666-donor mean, donors in an Asian-associated ancestry cluster had fewer N-insertions in productive TCRs, according to a later genetic analysis. A cluster of highly shared sequence variants was judged likely to represent a technical artifact of the sequencing pipeline. Assigning TCR associations to individual alleles was difficult when HLA alleles, especially DR and DQ, strongly co-occurred. The earlier analysis of about 600 of the donors excluded approximately 15 rarely observed V segments, including chromosome 9 orphons, because counts were too low. In a later analysis, HLA-associated TCR beta chains showed more clonal expansion and lower generation probabilities than non-associated chains that were equally common.

The library relied on the immunoSEQ multiplex PCR assay. For the multiplex PCR, a mixture combining 60 forward primers for TCR Vbeta segments and 13 reverse primers for TCR Jbeta segments was used. The CDR3 region of rearranged TCR beta genes was amplified from genomic DNA with a multiplex PCR assay. On the Illumina HiSeq System, the amplified TCR beta libraries were sequenced as 87-base-pair reads. The original methods were these. Across the 670 or so repertoires, a later analysis counted 78 million or so unique TCR beta chains, around 11 million of which were shared by at least two donors. To remove PCR and sequencing errors, raw reads were error-corrected and collapsed into unique sequences using a nearest-neighbor algorithm that merged closely related sequences. Alignment of CDR3 sequences to IMGT reference sequences was used to assign V, D and J gene segments. For a sequence to be retained, at least a six-nucleotide match to both a V gene segment and a J gene segment was required. Rearrangements were classified as productive when the CDR3 lacked stop codons and remained in frame with V and J, and all other rearrangements were classified as non-productive. CDR3 was defined by IMGT convention, running from the second conserved V-encoded cysteine to the conserved J-encoded phenylalanine. In an earlier analysis of more than 550 of the donors, sequences lacking an unambiguous match to a single V gene segment were excluded. An earlier analysis of several hundred of the donors called V segments functional above 56.7% productive rearrangements and segregating when the between-donor standard deviation exceeded 5%. To diagnose cytomegalovirus status from the catalog of TCR beta chain sequences, a statistical classification framework was built. A later analysis assigned V and J genes by comparing TCR nucleotide sequences with IMGT/GENE-DB human TR gene sequences. Using the TCRdist pipeline, a later analysis assigned CDR3 sequences along with most-parsimonious VDJ recombination scenarios. In a later analysis, every TCR beta chain was defined by the combination of its CDR3 amino acid sequence and its V-gene family, and reads without a unique V-gene family were dropped. As a way to deal with suspected cross-contamination and a sequencing artifact, a later analysis dropped roughly 620 nucleotide sequences that were highly shared and had low generation probability. For each public chain, a later analysis derived a clonal expansion index from normalized ranks of inferred template counts within each repertoire. Generation probabilities in a later analysis came from a VDJ recombination model fitted to out-of-frame rearrangements, and those results were checked against IGoR. A later analysis scored TCR-TCR, TCR-HLA and TCR-CMV co-occurrence with hypergeometric tests, applying a repertoire-size bias correction to TCR pairs. In a later analysis, false discovery rates were estimated by permuting HLA or CMV assignments 20 times. In a later analysis, co-occurring TCRs were grouped using DBSCAN, with TCRdist sequence similarity added in when clustering inside HLA-allele-positive subsets. Co-occurrence clustering excluded repertoires with fewer than 30,000 or more than 120,000 public chains, plus five with anomalous nucleotide sharing. In TCRdb, the immuneACCESS table is reduced to in-frame sequences with V and J assigned. These tables do not hold every clone; where another copy was compared, an unresolved V gene accounts for under half, and the others remain unexplained. The V and J calls and clone size are taken from that table; D and trimming were inferred from the DNA. Within this sample are about 75,000 clones, with 84% of them counted one time only. The ten most abundant clones make up approximately 20% of the sample.

As for this clone: Its antigen is not yet known. No quality values exist for individual bases; no much larger clone is one base distant.

The cohort consisted of hundreds of healthy bone marrow donors. At the time of sampling, all cohort members were nominally healthy, though unrecorded immune exposures were likely present. The donor tested CMV seropositive and was one of the 289 seropositive cohort members. A peripheral blood sample was collected from each donor, and TCR beta sequencing was performed on peripheral blood mononuclear cells. The Qiagen DNeasy Blood Extraction Kit was used to extract genomic DNA from the blood cell samples. Reading from cysteine to phenylalanine, the CDR3 counts 14 amino acids. The CDR3 DNA has 42 bases and is translated from base 1. For CDR1 and CDR2, the germline V gene lists ENHRY and SYGVKD. V loses 5 bases of germline sequence and J loses 4 bases, and the interval between the two ends is 12 bases.

Material for sequencing was PBMCs. Recombination connected TRBV10-3 to TRBJ1-3, and TRBD1 may be the D gene, going by 6 matching bases. This sequence was found in a man between 65 and 80 years old in good health and CMV-seropositive. Here is the DNA: TGTGCCATCAGTACAGGGCCCTCGGGAAACACCATATATTTT. This is translated as CAISTGPSGNTIYF.